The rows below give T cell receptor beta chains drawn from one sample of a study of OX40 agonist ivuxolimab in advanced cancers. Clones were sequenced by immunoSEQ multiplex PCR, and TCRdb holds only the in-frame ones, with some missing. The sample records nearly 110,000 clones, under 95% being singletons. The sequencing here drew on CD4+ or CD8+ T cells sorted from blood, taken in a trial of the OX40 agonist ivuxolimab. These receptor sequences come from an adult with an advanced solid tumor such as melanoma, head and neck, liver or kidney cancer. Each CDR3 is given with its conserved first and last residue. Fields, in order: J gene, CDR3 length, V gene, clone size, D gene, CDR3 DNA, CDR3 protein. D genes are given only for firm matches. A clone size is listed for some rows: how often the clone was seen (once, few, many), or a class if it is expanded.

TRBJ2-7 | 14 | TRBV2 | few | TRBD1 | TGTGCCAGCAGTTTTGGACAGGACTCCTACGAGCAGTACTTC | CASSFGQDSYEQYF
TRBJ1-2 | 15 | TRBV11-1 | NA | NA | TGTGCCAGCAGCTTAGCCGACGAGTTTTTAGGCGGCTACACCTTC | CASSLADEFLGGYTF
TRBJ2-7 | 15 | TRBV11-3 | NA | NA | TGTGCCAGCAGCTTAGTCCCCGACAGTTTGTACGAGCAGTACTTC | CASSLVPDSLYEQYF
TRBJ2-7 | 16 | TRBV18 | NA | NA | TGTGCCAGCTCACCAGGTGGGGGCATCGGGTCGGGTGAGCAGTACTTC | CASSPGGGIGSGEQYF
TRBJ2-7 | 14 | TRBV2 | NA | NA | TGTGCCGGGAAGAGGGATCCCCAAAACTACGAGCAGTACTTC | CAGKRDPQNYEQYF
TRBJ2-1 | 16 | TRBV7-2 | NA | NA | TGTGCCAGCAGCCTAGGGGGGGCAAGCTCCTACAATGAGCAGTTCTTC | CASSLGGASSYNEQFF
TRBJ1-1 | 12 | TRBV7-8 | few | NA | TGTGCCAGCAGCTTTCAGTTCACTGAAGCTTTCTTT | CASSFQFTEAFF
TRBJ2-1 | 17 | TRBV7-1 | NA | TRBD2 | TGTGCCAGCAGCTTAATAGCGGGAGATGCGATTGCCAATGAGCAGTTCTTC | CASSLIAGDAIANEQFF
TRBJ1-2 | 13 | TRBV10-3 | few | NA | TGTGCCATCAGTGCACAGGGAGACTATGGCTACACCTTC | CAISAQGDYGYTF
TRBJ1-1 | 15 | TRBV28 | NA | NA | TGTGCCAGCAGCACCTCCGGTTCCGCTAACACTGAAGCTTTCTTT | CASSTSGSANTEAFF
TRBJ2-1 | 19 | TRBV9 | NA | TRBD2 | TGTGCCAGCAGCGTAGACGACGGGAGGGCTTTCTATCTCGCCAATGAGCAGTTCTTC | CASSVDDGRAFYLANEQFF
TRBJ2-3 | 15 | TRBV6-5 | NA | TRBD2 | TGTGCCAGCAGCATTAGCGGGATGCAGGCAGATACGCAGTATTTT | CASSISGMQADTQYF
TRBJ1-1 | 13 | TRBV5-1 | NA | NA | TGCGCCAGCAGCTTGGTATCGGGGACTGAAGCTTTCTTT | CASSLVSGTEAFF
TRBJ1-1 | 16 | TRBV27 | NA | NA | TGTGCCAGCAGTGCGGGATTTGGATTGTTAGGCACTGAAGCTTTCTTT | CASSAGFGLLGTEAFF
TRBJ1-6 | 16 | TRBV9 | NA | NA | TGTGCCAGCAGCGTACAAACAGGGAATGATAATTCACCCCTCCACTTT | CASSVQTGNDNSPLHF
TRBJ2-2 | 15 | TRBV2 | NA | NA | TGTGCCAGCAGGGCTACCTTAGCGACGACCGGGGAGCTGTTTTTT | CASRATLATTGELFF
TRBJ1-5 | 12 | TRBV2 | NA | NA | TGTGCCAGCAGTGGCTCCAGTCAGCCCCAGCATTTT | CASSGSSQPQHF
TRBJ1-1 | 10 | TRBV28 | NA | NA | TGTGCCAGCACTAACACTGAAGCTTTCTTT | CASTNTEAFF
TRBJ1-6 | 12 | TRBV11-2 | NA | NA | TGTGCCAGCAGCCTGGGAGGGCCCAGCCTCCACTTT | CASSLGGPSLHF
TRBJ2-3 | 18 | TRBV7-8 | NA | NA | TGTGCCAGCAGTTTCAAAGCTTGGTCGGGGTCTAGCACAGATACGCAGTATTTT | CASSFKAWSGSSTDTQYF
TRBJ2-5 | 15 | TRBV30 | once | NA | TGTGCCTGGAGTGTACTCGCGGGTGGGTCAGAGACCCAGTACTTC | CAWSVLAGGSETQYF
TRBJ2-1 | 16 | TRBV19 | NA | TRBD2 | TGTGCCAGTAGTACCTGGGGCAGCGGGGGATTAGATGAGCAGTTCTTC | CASSTWGSGGLDEQFF
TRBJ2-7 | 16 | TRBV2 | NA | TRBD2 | TGTGCCAGCAGTGAAGCGACAAGCGGGAGGTCCTACGAGCAGTACTTC | CASSEATSGRSYEQYF
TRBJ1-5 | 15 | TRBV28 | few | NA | TGTGCCAGCAGAAACCCAAGCAGTAGCAATCAGCCCCAGCATTTT | CASRNPSSSNQPQHF
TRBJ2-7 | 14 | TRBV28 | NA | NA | TGTGCCAGCAGCCGACCCCCGACAGAGTACGAGCAGTACTTC | CASSRPPTEYEQYF
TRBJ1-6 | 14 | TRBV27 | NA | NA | TGTGCCAGCGCGAGGGACCGCGGCAATTCACCCCTCCACTTT | CASARDRGNSPLHF
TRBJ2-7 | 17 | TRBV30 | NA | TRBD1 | TGTGCCTGGAGTGTTGGACAGGGAAAGTTCGGCTCCTACGAGCAGTACTTC | CAWSVGQGKFGSYEQYF
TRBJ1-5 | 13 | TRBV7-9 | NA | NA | TGTGCCAGCAGCTTGGGGGTTTCTCAGCCCCAGCATTTT | CASSLGVSQPQHF
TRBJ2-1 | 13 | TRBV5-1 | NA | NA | TGCGCCAGCAGCCCAGGACAAGACAATGAGCAGTTCTTC | CASSPGQDNEQFF
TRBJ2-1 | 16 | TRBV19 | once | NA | TGTGCCAGTAGTATCCACAGGGCGAGCTCCTACAATGAGCAGTTCTTC | CASSIHRASSYNEQFF
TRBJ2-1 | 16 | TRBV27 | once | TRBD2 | TGTGCCAGCAGTTCCCCCGGGACTAGCGGGAATAATGAGCAGTTCTTC | CASSSPGTSGNNEQFF
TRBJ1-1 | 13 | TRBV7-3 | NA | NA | TGTGCCAGCAGCCAAGGGGTGAACACTGAAGCTTTCTTT | CASSQGVNTEAFF
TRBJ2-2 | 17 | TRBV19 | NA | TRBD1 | TGTGCCAGTAGTCCAGGGACAGGGGGCTTGGACACCGGGGAGCTGTTTTTT | CASSPGTGGLDTGELFF
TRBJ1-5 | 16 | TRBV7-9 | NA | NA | TGTGCCAGCAGCTTTTCCGGACGAAGAAGCAATCAGCCCCAGCATTTT | CASSFSGRRSNQPQHF
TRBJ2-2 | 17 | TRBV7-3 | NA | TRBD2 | TGTGCCAGCAGCACTACTAGCGGGAGCCAGAACACCGGGGAGCTGTTTTTT | CASSTTSGSQNTGELFF
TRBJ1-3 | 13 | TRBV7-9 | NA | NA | TGTGCCAGCAGCTTAGGCTACAGGGCGACCATATATTTT | CASSLGYRATIYF
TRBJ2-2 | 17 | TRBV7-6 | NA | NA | TGTGCCAGCAGCAGCCCCATAGGAGTGGCGAACACCGGGGAGCTGTTTTTT | CASSSPIGVANTGELFF
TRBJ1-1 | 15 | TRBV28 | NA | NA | TGTGCCAGCAGTTTATTAGGTAGGGATAACACTGAAGCTTTCTTT | CASSLLGRDNTEAFF
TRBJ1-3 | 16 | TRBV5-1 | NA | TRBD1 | TGCGCCAGCAGCTTAGGGGGCACGAGCTCTGGAAACACCATATATTTT | CASSLGGTSSGNTIYF
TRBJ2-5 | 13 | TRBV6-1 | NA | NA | TGTGCCAGCAGTGTACAGGGACAAGAGACCCAGTACTTC | CASSVQGQETQYF
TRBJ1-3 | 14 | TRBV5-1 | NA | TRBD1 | TGCGCCAGCAGCCCGGGACAGGCGACGAACACCATATATTTT | CASSPGQATNTIYF
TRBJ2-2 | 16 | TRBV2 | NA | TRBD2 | TGTGCCAGCAGCCCACGACTAGCGGGGGACACCGGGGAGCTGTTTTTT | CASSPRLAGDTGELFF
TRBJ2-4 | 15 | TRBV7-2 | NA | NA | TGTGCCAGCAGCTCCCCCCTAATAGCCAAAAACATTCAGTACTTC | CASSSPLIAKNIQYF
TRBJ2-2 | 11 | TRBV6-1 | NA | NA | TGTGCCAGCATAGCGGTCCGGGAGCTGTTTTTT | CASIAVRELFF
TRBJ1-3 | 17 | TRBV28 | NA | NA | TGTGCCAGCAGCCCCCCTGGTGAATTCCACTCTGGAAACACCATATATTTT | CASSPPGEFHSGNTIYF
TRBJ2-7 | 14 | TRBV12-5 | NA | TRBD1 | TGTGCTAGTGTCCTTGGACAGGGTCCCTACGAGCAGTACTTC | CASVLGQGPYEQYF
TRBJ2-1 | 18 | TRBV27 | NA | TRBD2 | TGTGCCAGCTTCCGTGGGTCAACTAGGACTAGCGGGAGAGGGGAGCAGTTCTTC | CASFRGSTRTSGRGEQFF
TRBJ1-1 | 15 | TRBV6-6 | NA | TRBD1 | TGTGCCAGCAGCCTCGACAGGGCGGTGGACACTGAAGCTTTCTTT | CASSLDRAVDTEAFF
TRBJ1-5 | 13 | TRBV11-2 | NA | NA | TGTGCCAGCAGCTTCGCCAGGGATCAGCCCCAGCATTTT | CASSFARDQPQHF
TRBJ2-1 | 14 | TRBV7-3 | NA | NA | TGTGCCAGCAGCTGGGGACAAACTGACAATGAGCAGTTCTTC | CASSWGQTDNEQFF